Described below is a single T cell receptor (beta chain) sequence and its context. The sample carries other DNA sequences with the same CDR3. The study assigned cohorts using participant-reported clinical history. Germline CDR1 and CDR2: LGHDT and YNNKEL (reference sequence). V lost 1 base to trimming and J lost 4 bases; unmatched junction nucleotides: 5. CDR3 size: 15 residues. This record comes from a study of blood T cell repertoires in COVID-19. Whole-study context: Specimens from acute and convalescent COVID-19 originated in the United States, Italy and Spain.

Method: immunoSEQ multiplex PCR; TCRdb's copy keeps in-frame clones and lacks some. The table lists some 250,000 clones, more than 85% of them singletons. The receptor was isolated from a man aged 35 to 55 who had recovered from COVID-19. Sample: PBMCs or T cells enriched from blood (not recorded which). The rearrangement joins TRBV3-1 (or the pseudogene TRBV3-2) to TRBJ1-2, with 8 nucleotides matching TRBD1. The CDR3 sequence: CASSQGTGGLYGYTF. CDR3 DNA: TGTGCCAGCAGCCAAGGAACAGGGGGACTCTATGGCTACACCTTC.